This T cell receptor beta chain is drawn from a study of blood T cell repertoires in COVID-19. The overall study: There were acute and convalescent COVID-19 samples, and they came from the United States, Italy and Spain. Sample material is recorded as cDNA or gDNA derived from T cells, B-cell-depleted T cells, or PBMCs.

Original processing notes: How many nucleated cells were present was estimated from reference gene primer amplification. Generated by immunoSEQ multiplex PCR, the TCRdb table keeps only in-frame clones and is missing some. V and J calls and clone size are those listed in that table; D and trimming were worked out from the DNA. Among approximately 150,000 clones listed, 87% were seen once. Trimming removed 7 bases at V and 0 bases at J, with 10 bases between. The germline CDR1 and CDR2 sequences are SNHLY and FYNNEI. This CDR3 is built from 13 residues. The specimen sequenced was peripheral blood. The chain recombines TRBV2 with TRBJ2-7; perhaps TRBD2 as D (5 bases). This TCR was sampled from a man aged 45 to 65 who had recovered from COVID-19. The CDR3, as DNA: TGTGCCAGCATGGCTAGCCCCTCCTACGAGCAGTACTTC. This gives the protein CASMASPSYEQYF.